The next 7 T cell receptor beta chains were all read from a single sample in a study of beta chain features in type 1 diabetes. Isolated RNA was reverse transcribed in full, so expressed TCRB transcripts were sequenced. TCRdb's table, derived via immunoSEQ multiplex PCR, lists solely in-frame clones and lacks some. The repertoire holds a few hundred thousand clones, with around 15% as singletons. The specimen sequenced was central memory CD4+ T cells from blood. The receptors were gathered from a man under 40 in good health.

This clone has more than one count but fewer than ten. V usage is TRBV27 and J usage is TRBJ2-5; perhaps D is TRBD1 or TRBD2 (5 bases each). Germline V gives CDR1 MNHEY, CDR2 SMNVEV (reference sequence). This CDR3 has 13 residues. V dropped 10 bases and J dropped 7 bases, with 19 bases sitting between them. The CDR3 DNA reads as TGTGCCACCAGAGTTGGGGGAGCGGCGACCCAGTACTTC. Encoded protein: CATRVGGAATQYF.

The CDR3 here is CASSGVGGNSPLHF. The CDR3 DNA reads as TGCGCCAGCAGCGGGGTAGGAGGAAATTCACCCCTCCACTTT. The V and J genes are TRBV4-3 and TRBJ1-6; D not resolved. V lost 5 bases and J 7 bases, leaving 12 bases between the germline ends. Germline-derived CDR1 and CDR2 are LGHNA and YSLEER. The CDR3 consists of 14 residues.

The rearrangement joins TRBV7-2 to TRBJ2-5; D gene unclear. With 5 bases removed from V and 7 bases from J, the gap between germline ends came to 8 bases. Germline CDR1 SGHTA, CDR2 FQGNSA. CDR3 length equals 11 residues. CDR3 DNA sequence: TGTGCCAGCAGCCGTATGGGGACCCAGTACTTC. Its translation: CASSRMGTQYF.

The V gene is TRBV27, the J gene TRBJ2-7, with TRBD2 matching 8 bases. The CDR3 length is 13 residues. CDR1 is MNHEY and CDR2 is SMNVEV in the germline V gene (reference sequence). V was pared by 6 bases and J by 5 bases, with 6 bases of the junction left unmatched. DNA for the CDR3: TGTGCCAGCAGCCAACGGGGGGGCCACGAGCAGTACGTC. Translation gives CASSQRGGHEQYV.

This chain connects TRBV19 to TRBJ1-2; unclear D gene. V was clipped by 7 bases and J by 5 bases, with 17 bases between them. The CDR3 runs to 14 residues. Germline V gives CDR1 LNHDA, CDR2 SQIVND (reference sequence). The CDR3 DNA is TGTGCCAGTAACCGAGAGATCTCTGGGTATGGCTACACCTTC. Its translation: CASNREISGYGYTF.

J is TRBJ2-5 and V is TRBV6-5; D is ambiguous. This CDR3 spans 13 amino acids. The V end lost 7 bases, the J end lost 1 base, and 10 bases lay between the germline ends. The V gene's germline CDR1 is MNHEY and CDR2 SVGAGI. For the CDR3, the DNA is TGTGCCAGCACTTGGAGCCTCCAAGAGACCCAGTACTTC. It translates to CASTWSLQETQYF.

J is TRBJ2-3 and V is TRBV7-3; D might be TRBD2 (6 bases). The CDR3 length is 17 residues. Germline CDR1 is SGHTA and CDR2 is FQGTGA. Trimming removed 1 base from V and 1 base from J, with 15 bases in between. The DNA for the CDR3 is TGTGCCAGCAGCTTAAATCCAAGCTGGGGGGGCACAGATACGCAGTATTTT. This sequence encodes CASSLNPSWGGTDTQYF.